Sequencing of this T cell receptor beta chain was carried out in a study of T cell responses to AZD1222 COVID-19 vaccine. Study-wide results and limits: The study sampled repertoires only after the peak T cell response. Regions left unmutated in variants are reportedly the target of nearly half of spike-specific TCRs. White British people made up most donors, females outnumbered males, and clonal diversity was possibly underestimated.

TCRdb's copy holds only in-frame clones and misses some; the assay was immunoSEQ multiplex PCR. The sample consists of 180,000 or so clones, 92% of them appearing once. The CDR3 is made up of 15 amino acids. The V gene end was trimmed by 4 bases and the J gene end by 3 bases; junction bases not matched to a gene: 6. CDR1 is SGHTS, CDR2 YDEGEE, per germline. About this clone: Its specificity is unknown.

The chain joins TRBV5-8 to TRBJ2-3; 9 bases map to TRBD2. The source material was peripheral blood, sampled 28 days after the second AZD1222 dose. This sequence originates from an adult who received the AZD1222 COVID-19 vaccine. As DNA, the CDR3 is TGTGCCAGCAGCCGTATAGCGGGAGTTACAGATACGCAGTATTTT. Protein: CASSRIAGVTDTQYF.